The text below deals with one T cell receptor beta chain. This sample stems from a study of cytomegalovirus exposure and HLA in healthy donors. The PCR had 60 Vbeta and 13 Jbeta primers. Profiled with immunoSEQ multiplex PCR; TCRdb holds only in-frame clones, not every one. In the table there are tens of thousands of clones, 81% of which are singletons. Per the germline V gene, CDR1 is SEHNR and CDR2 is FQNEAQ (reference sequence). There are 15 residues in the CDR3. The junction had 10 bases not matched to a gene; V was cut back by 5 bases and J by 6 bases. The V gene is TRBV7-9, the J gene TRBJ2-1, with TRBD2 matching 7 bases. The specimen sequenced was PBMCs. The TCR originated in a girl aged 2-15 years in good health and CMV-seropositive. CDR3 region: CASSPAAGVRNEQFF. The CDR3 DNA follows: TGTGCCAGCAGCCCTGCGGCGGGGGTTCGCAATGAGCAGTTCTTC.